This T cell receptor beta chain came from a study of blood T cell repertoires in COVID-19. The authors' processing: Cell counts per sample came from amplifying reference gene primers. The method was immunoSEQ multiplex PCR; TCRdb's version includes in-frame clones alone and lacks a portion of them. D and trimming were read from the DNA, whereas the V and J calls and clone size are those reported in that table. The table lists about 97,000 clones, 80% to 90% of them singletons. This CDR3 region has 14 residues. Trimming stripped 5 bases from V and 1 base from J, with 12 bases between. CDR1 is MNHEY and CDR2 is SVGAGI in the germline V gene.

This sequence originates from a human donor in a cohort sampled during active COVID-19. Sequencing was performed on peripheral blood. The chain employs TRBV6-5 and TRBJ2-7; TRBD2 might be the D (6 bases). In nucleotides, the CDR3 is TGTGCCAGCAGTACCCGGGGACTTTCCTACGAGCAGTACTTC. It yields the protein CASSTRGLSYEQYF.